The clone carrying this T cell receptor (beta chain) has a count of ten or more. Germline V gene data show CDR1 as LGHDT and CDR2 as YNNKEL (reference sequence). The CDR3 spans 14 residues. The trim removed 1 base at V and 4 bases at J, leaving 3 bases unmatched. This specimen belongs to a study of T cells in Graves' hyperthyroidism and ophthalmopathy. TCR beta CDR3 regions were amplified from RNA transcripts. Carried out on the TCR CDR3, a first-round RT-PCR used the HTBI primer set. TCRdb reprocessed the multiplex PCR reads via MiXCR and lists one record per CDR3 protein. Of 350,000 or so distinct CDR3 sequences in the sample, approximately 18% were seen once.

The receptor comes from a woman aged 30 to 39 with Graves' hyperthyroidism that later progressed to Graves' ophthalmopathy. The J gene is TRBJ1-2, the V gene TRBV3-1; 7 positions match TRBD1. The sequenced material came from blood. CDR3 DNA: TGTGCCAGCAGCCAAGCCGGGACAGCCTATGGCTACACCTTC. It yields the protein CASSQAGTAYGYTF.